A selection of T cell receptor beta chains follows, all from one sample in a study of blood T cell repertoires in COVID-19. The protocol was immunoSEQ multiplex PCR, while the TCRdb copy is restricted to in-frame clones and leaves out a portion. The sample carries fewer than 250,000 clones, just over 85% recorded once. The sequencing sample was made of PBMCs or T cells enriched from blood (not recorded which). Source of these receptors: a woman aged 40 to 50 with acute COVID-19. Both conserved end residues are part of each CDR3. D genes are given only for firm matches. Clone size is stated in some rows and not others, as once, few, many or a class when expanded.

D gene	clone size	J gene	V gene	CDR3 protein	CDR3 DNA
-	-	TRBJ2-1	TRBV11-3	CASSPTRAAYNEQFF	TGTGCCAGCAGCCCCACGCGGGCAGCCTACAATGAGCAGTTCTTC
TRBD1	-	TRBJ2-3	TRBV5-1	CASRKTGEADTQYF	TGCGCCAGCAGAAAGACAGGGGAGGCAGATACGCAGTATTTT
-	-	TRBJ1-6	TRBV12-5	CASGLGTVNSPLHF	TGTGCTAGTGGTTTGGGGACAGTTAATTCACCCCTCCACTTT
TRBD2	-	TRBJ2-1	TRBV5-4	CASSFGTSLVEQFF	TGTGCCAGCAGCTTTGGGACTAGTCTCGTTGAGCAGTTCTTC
-	-	TRBJ1-4	TRBV7-9	CASSSRAGVGTNEKLFF	TGTGCCAGCAGCTCCCGGGCGGGGGTTGGAACTAATGAAAAACTGTTTTTT
-	-	TRBJ1-1	TRBV29-1	CSVEDRGTEAFF	TGCAGCGTTGAAGATCGCGGCACTGAAGCTTTCTTT
-	-	TRBJ1-5	TRBV19	CASTPGGSNQPQHF	TGTGCCAGTACCCCCGGAGGGAGCAATCAGCCCCAGCATTTT
TRBD1	once	TRBJ2-1	TRBV7-3	CASSLEGQGYNEQFF	TGTGCCAGCAGTTTAGAGGGACAGGGCTACAATGAGCAGTTCTTC
-	-	TRBJ2-7	TRBV11-2	CASSRQERSYEQYF	TGTGCCAGCAGTCGACAGGAACGCTCCTACGAGCAGTACTTC
TRBD1	-	TRBJ2-2	TRBV6-4	CASSAKGQGNTGELFF	TGTGCCAGCAGTGCAAAGGGACAGGGAAACACCGGGGAGCTGTTTTTT
TRBD1	-	TRBJ1-5	TRBV24-1	CATSGQGGNQPQHF	TGTGCCACCAGTGGACAGGGAGGCAATCAGCCCCAGCATTTT
TRBD2	-	TRBJ2-2	TRBV9	CASSPRLAVGTGELFF	TGTGCCAGCAGCCCCCGACTAGCGGTGGGAACCGGGGAGCTGTTTTTT